Shown below are 12 T cell receptor beta chains from a single sample sequenced in a study of cytomegalovirus exposure and HLA in healthy donors. Primers: 60 Vbeta forward and 13 Jbeta reverse. The table came from immunoSEQ multiplex PCR; TCRdb's copy has only in-frame clones and leaves some out. The data contain 150,000 to 200,000 clones, roughly four fifths of them singletons. The source material was PBMCs. Receptor source: a woman aged 30 to 39 in good health and CMV-seropositive.

The chain recombines TRBV29-1 with TRBJ1-2; a possible D gene is TRBD1 (6 bases). This CDR3 region has 13 residues. Germline V CDR1 and CDR2: SQVTM, ANQGSEA. Trimming took 5 bases from V and 2 from J, leaving 12 bases between them. This CDR3 reads CSVSGVINYGYTF. The CDR3 DNA reads as TGCAGCGTTTCAGGGGTCATAAACTATGGCTACACCTTC.

The chain joins TRBV5-1 to TRBJ1-1, with D hard to call. V lost 2 bases to trimming and J lost 1 base, with 9 bases between them. Germline CDR1 and CDR2: SGHRS and YFSETQ. This CDR3 spans 14 amino acids. The CDR3 nucleotides are TGCGCCAGCAGCTTTGCGGCCGGGAACACTGAAGCTTTCTTT. Translating it yields CASSFAAGNTEAFF.

This chain connects TRBV7-2 to TRBJ2-7; the match to TRBD2 covers 10 bases. Germline trimming cut 10 bases from V and 2 bases from J; bases unmatched to any gene: 14. This CDR3 is 16 amino acids long. The germline V gene encodes CDR1 SGHTA and CDR2 FQGNSA. The CDR3 coding sequence is TGTGCCACCGAGGGGAAAACTAGCGGGATCCCCTACGAGCAGTACTTC. It codes for CATEGKTSGIPYEQYF.

The CDR3 region is CASKDMGTGPTDGYTF. DNA of the CDR3: TGTGCCAGCAAGGACATGGGGACAGGGCCAACGGATGGCTACACCTTC. The chain joins TRBV7-9 to TRBJ1-2; 9 positions agree with TRBD1. This CDR3 spans 16 amino acids. Germline V gene sequence: CDR1 SEHNR, CDR2 FQNEAQ (reference sequence). Trimming at V came to 7 bases and at J to 6 bases, leaving 15 bases not matched to a gene.

The chain combines TRBV18 with TRBJ1-6, with 9 bases lining up with TRBD1. The CDR3 runs 15 residues. V was pared by 1 base and J by 8 bases, with 3 bases of the junction left unmatched. Germline CDR1 is KGHSH and CDR2 is LQKENI. The CDR3 sequence is CASSPQTGGDSPLHF. The DNA for the CDR3 is TGTGCCAGCTCACCACAGACAGGGGGAGATTCACCCCTCCACTTT.

The chain couples TRBV7-2 to TRBJ1-5; 7 nucleotides align to TRBD1. Germline CDR1 and CDR2: SGHTA and FQGNSA. V lost 6 bases and J lost 11; bases outside the gene matches: 13. The CDR3 has 14 residues. In DNA form, the CDR3 reads TGTGCCAGCAGTTCACAATCTACCGGGACAGCCCAGCATTTT. Protein sequence: CASSSQSTGTAQHF.

The V call is TRBV6-6, the J call TRBJ2-7; TRBD1 agrees at 9 bases. This CDR3 is built from 13 residues. Germline V gene lookup returns CDR1 MNHNY and CDR2 SVGAGI (reference sequence). V trimming: 8 bases; J trimming: 4 bases; junction bases outside the gene matches: 6. The CDR3 is CASALGTGYEQYF. The CDR3 region has the DNA TGTGCCAGCGCACTCGGGACAGGGTACGAGCAGTACTTC.

As to this clone: The same CDR3 is also encoded by other DNA sequences in this sample. The V gene is TRBV18, the J gene TRBJ1-1, with D maybe TRBD1 (5 bases). Trimming took off 3 bases at V and 1 base at J, with 9 bases between the two ends. CDR1 and CDR2 (germline): KGHSH, LQKENI. CDR3 length: 14 residues. The CDR3 nucleotides read TGTGCCAGCTCACCTACCGGGGGGAACACTGAAGCTTTCTTT. Translated, it gives CASSPTGGNTEAFF.

The DNA for the CDR3 is TGCGCCAGCAGTTTGACCGGACACTCGTTCACAGATACGCAGTATTTT. Its protein is CASSLTGHSFTDTQYF. The chain carries TRBV5-1 and TRBJ2-3; a possible D gene is TRBD1 (5 bases). This CDR3 is built from 16 residues. Germline V gives CDR1 SGHRS, CDR2 YFSETQ. Trimming took 5 bases from V and 2 from J, leaving 18 bases between them.

The CDR3 sequence: CASSLRDVQPQHF. Here the CDR3 DNA reads TGTGCCAGCAGCTTACGGGATGTTCAGCCCCAGCATTTT. The chain has TRBV7-2 and TRBJ1-5; the D is unclear. The CDR3 runs to 13 residues. CDR1 is SGHTA, CDR2 FQGNSA, per germline. V dropped 2 bases and J dropped 6 bases, with 8 bases sitting between them.

The V gene is TRBV7-2, the J gene TRBJ2-5, with 8 bases fitting TRBD1. Trimming removed 1 base from V and 4 bases from J; junction bases left unmatched: 5. CDR1 SGHTA and CDR2 FQGNSA come from the germline V gene. The CDR3 is 15 amino acids. This chain's CDR3 is CASSLGQGAGETQYF. The CDR3 bases are TGTGCCAGCAGCTTAGGGCAGGGGGCTGGAGAGACCCAGTACTTC.

The chain is built from TRBV5-4 and TRBJ1-4, with TRBD1 identical over 7 bases. Germline-derived CDR1 and CDR2 are SGHNT and YYREEE (reference sequence). The CDR3 length is 14 residues. V was clipped by 5 bases and J by 8 bases; unmatched bases: 9. This CDR3 is CASSPKTGDEKLFF. CDR3 in DNA: TGTGCCAGCAGTCCAAAAACAGGGGACGAAAAACTGTTTTTT.